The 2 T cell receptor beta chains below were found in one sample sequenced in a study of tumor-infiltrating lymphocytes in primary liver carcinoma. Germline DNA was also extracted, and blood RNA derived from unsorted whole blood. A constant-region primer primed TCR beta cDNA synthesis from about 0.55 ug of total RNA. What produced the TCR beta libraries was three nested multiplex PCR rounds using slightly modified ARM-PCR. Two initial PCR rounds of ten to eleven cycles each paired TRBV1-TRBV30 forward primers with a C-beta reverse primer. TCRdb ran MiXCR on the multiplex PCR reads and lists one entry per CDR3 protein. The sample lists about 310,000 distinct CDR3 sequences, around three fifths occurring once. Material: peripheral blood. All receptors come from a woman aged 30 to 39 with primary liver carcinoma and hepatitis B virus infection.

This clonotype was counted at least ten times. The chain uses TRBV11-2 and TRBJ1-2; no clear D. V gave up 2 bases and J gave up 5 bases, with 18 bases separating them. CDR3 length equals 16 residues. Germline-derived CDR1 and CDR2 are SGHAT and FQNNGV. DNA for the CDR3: TGTGCCAGCAGCTTAAACCCTCAGACTGTGAATTATGGCTACACCTTC. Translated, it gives CASSLNPQTVNYGYTF.

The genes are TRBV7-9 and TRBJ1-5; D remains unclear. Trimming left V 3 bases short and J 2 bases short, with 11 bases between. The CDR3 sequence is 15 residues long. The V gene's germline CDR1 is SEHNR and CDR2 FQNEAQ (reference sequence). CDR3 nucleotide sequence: TGTGCCAGCAGCTTCGGGCAAGGACGCAATCAGCCCCAGCATTTT. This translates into CASSFGQGRNQPQHF.